A single sample gave rise to the 27 T cell receptor beta chains below, sequenced in a study of blood T cells in healthy people across ages. A second PCR, run for about 7 to 11 cycles, used a sample-barcoded 5' primer plus a J-beta primer mix. One entry per CDR3 protein results from TCRdb running MiXCR on the 5' RACE reads. Here the sample spans hundreds of thousands of distinct CDR3 sequences, 25% to 30% being singletons. The material sequenced was blood. These receptors were collected from a woman aged 70-85 years in good health.

The J gene is TRBJ2-5, the V gene TRBV5-1, with no clear D. Per germline, CDR1 SGHRS and CDR2 YFSETQ. V lost 0 bases, J lost 7 bases, and 19 bases lay in between. The CDR3 contains 16 residues. In nucleotides, the CDR3 is TGCGCCAGCAGCTTGGGGGTTAGTGGACCTTCGGGGACCCAGTACTTC. This sequence encodes CASSLGVSGPSGTQYF. Full variable domain (missing parts from reference TRBV5-1 and TRBJ2-5): KAGVTQTPRYLIKTRGQQVTLSCSPISGHRSVSWYQQTPGQGLQFLFEYFSETQRNKGNFPGRFSGRQFSNSRSEMNVSTLELGDSALYLCASSLGVSGPSGTQYFGPGTRLLVL.

This clonotype was observed a few times. This sequence joins TRBV12-3 or TRBV12-4 and TRBJ2-7; D is unclear. The CDR3 sequence is 15 residues long. V lost 9 bases and J 2 bases, leaving 20 bases between the germline ends. This CDR3 is CARFTCEGSTYEQYF. In DNA form, the CDR3 reads TGTGCCAGATTCACCTGCGAAGGAAGCACCTACGAGCAGTACTTC.

This clonotype was seen only a few times. The chain couples TRBV27 to TRBJ2-5, with 8 bases identical to TRBD2. This CDR3 has 16 amino acids. Germline V lookup: CDR1 MNHEY, CDR2 SMNVEV (reference sequence). V dropped 5 bases and J dropped 11; count of bases not matched to a gene: 19. In nucleotides, the CDR3 is TGTGCCAGCAGTAAAGTTACGCGGGAGGCCCCTAAAGAGCAGTACTTC. Its protein product is CASSKVTREAPKEQYF.

This clonotype appeared a few times. The chain is built from TRBV20-1 and TRBJ2-1; D might be TRBD1 or TRBD2, each matching 5 bases. Trimming left V 4 bases short and J 7 bases short, with 14 bases between. This CDR3 has 13 amino acids. Germline V gene data show CDR1 as DFQATT and CDR2 as SNEGSKA (reference sequence). In DNA, the CDR3 is TGCAGTGCTAAGGGGAGCTCGCTTAATGAGCAGTTCTTC. Its translation: CSAKGSSLNEQFF.

A few counts support this clonotype. The gene calls are TRBV7-2 and TRBJ2-2, with D hard to call. The CDR3 runs 14 residues. From germline, CDR1 is SGHTA and CDR2 FQGNSA. Trimming took off 8 bases at V and 4 bases at J, with 14 bases between the two ends. CDR3 residues: CASGIGRSTGELFF. For the CDR3, the DNA is TGTGCCAGCGGCATCGGACGGAGCACCGGGGAGCTGTTTTTT.

The V and J genes are TRBV5-1 and TRBJ1-2, with D hard to call. The germline V and J ends were trimmed by 2 bases and 3 bases, with 5 bases remaining between them. The CDR3 loop spans 12 amino acids. The germline V gene encodes CDR1 SGHRS and CDR2 YFSETQ. The CDR3 region has the DNA TGCGCCAGCAGCTTCGGGGACTATGGCTACACCTTC. This sequence encodes CASSFGDYGYTF.

Concerning this clonotype: This may be a read error: a much more frequent sequence differs by one nucleotide. Here the CDR3 reads CASSLQGAGNTIYF. DNA for the CDR3: TGTGCCAGCAGCTTACAGGGCGCTGGAAACACCATATATTTT. The chain couples TRBV7-2 to TRBJ1-3; D perhaps matches TRBD1 (5 bases). This CDR3 has 14 residues. Germline lookup yields CDR1 SGHTA and CDR2 FQGNSA. Between the trimmed V and J ends, which lost 2 bases and 2 bases, there was a span of 7 bases. Complete variable domain (other parts from reference TRBV7-2 and TRBJ1-3): GAGVSQSPSNKVTEKGKDVELRCDPISGHTALYWYRQSLGQGLEFLIYFQGNSAPDKSGLPSDRFSAERTGGSVSTLTIQRTQQEDSAVYLCASSLQGAGNTIYFGEGSWLTVV.

The J gene is TRBJ2-2, the V gene TRBV20-1; 10 nucleotides line up with TRBD2. After removal of 1 base from V and 5 bases from J, the junction contained 1 base not matched to a gene. The CDR3 is made up of 14 amino acids. Germline V lookup: CDR1 DFQATT, CDR2 SNEGSKA (reference sequence). The CDR3 DNA sequence: TGCAGTGCTAGAGCACTAGCGGGGACCGGGGAGCTGTTTTTT. As protein: CSARALAGTGELFF.

This chain uses TRBV6-5 with TRBJ1-3; D is unclear. Trimming shortened V by 0 bases and J by 4 bases, and 7 bases separated the two germline ends. The germline V gene has CDR1 MNHEY and CDR2 SVGAGI. CDR3 length equals 14 residues. Here the CDR3 reads CASSYSDGGNTIYF. The CDR3 region has the DNA TGTGCCAGCAGTTACTCGGATGGGGGAAACACCATATATTTT.

The rearrangement uses TRBV29-1 and TRBJ2-6, with TRBD2 as a possible D gene (5 bases). Trimming took 3 bases from V and 10 from J, leaving 10 bases between them. The CDR3 has 12 residues. Germline V lookup: CDR1 SQVTM, CDR2 ANQGSEA. CDR3 nucleotide sequence: TGCAGCGTTGAGGAGGACGGGAACGTCCTGACTTTC. Its protein product is CSVEEDGNVLTF.

In this sample, this clonotype turned up a few times. V is TRBV3-1 and J is TRBJ1-1; D is unresolved. Trimming cost V 1 base and J 6 bases, with 6 bases left between them. Germline loops: CDR1 LGHDT, CDR2 YNNKEL (reference sequence). The CDR3 is 12 amino acids. The CDR3, as DNA: TGTGCCAGCAGCCAAGTAAAAGCTGAAGCTTTCTTT. It codes for CASSQVKAEAFF.

This clonotype was detected only a few times. The chain uses TRBV5-1 and TRBJ2-5, with D possibly TRBD2 on 5 matching bases. CDR1 is SGHRS, CDR2 YFSETQ, per germline. This CDR3 has 14 amino acids. Deletions cut 4 bases from V and 7 bases from J, with 17 bases between. The DNA for the CDR3 is TGCGCCAGCAGCCCTCCCCAGGACTTGGGGACCCAGTACTTC. It encodes CASSPPQDLGTQYF. Filled out from reference TRBV5-1 and TRBJ2-5, the complete variable domain reads KAGVTQTPRYLIKTRGQQVTLSCSPISGHRSVSWYQQTPGQGLQFLFEYFSETQRNKGNFPGRFSGRQFSNSRSEMNVSTLELGDSALYLCASSPPQDLGTQYFGPGTRLLVL.

This clonotype appeared a few times. One junction end disagrees with the germline gene, perhaps due to a read error. V and J are TRBV7-9 and TRBJ1-4, with D possibly matching TRBD1 (6 bases). The CDR3 spans 14 residues. Germline CDR1 is SEHNR and CDR2 is FQNEAQ (reference sequence). CDR3 residues: CASSLAAGAEKLVF. CDR3 nucleotides: TGTGCCAGCAGCTTGGCGGCAGGGGCCGAAAAACTGGTTTTT.

This clonotype was recorded many times. This sequence joins TRBV18 and TRBJ2-1, with TRBD2 matching over 10 bases. Germline V gene lookup returns CDR1 KGHSH and CDR2 LQKENI. The CDR3 extends over 14 amino acids. V dropped 8 bases and J dropped 7; count of bases not matched to a gene: 8. The CDR3 DNA is TGTGCCAGCGTCACCGGGACTAGCGTAAATGAGCAGTTCTTC. Encoded protein: CASVTGTSVNEQFF. The variable domain in full, completed from reference TRBV18 and TRBJ2-1, reads NAGVMQNPRHLVRRRGQEARLRCSPMKGHSHVYWYRQLPEEGLKFMVYLQKENIIDESGMPKERFSAEFPKEGPSILRIQQVVRGDSAAYFCASVTGTSVNEQFFGPGTRLTVL.

This clonotype was recorded a few times. The gene calls are TRBV9 and TRBJ2-3; D is undetermined. Trimming cost V 3 bases and J 1 base, with 9 bases left between them. The CDR3 runs 14 residues. In germline, CDR1 is SGDLS, CDR2 YYNGEE. As DNA, the CDR3 is TGTGCCAGCAGCGACGGACCTGGCACAGATACGCAGTATTTT. Amino acid sequence: CASSDGPGTDTQYF.

The sample holds a few counts of this clonotype. The CDR3 spells CSASMESTDTQYF. CDR3 DNA sequence: TGCAGTGCTAGTATGGAGAGCACAGATACGCAGTATTTT. V usage is TRBV20-1 and J usage is TRBJ2-3, with unresolved D. This CDR3 is built from 13 residues. Germline CDR1 is DFQATT and CDR2 is SNEGSKA (reference sequence). Trimming pared 3 bases from V and 0 bases from J, leaving 7 bases between.

J is TRBJ2-2 and V is TRBV7-2; D remains ambiguous. The ends were cut back, 3 bases at V and 4 bases at J, with 6 bases in the middle. The CDR3 is made up of 13 amino acids. Germline CDR1 and CDR2: SGHTA and FQGNSA. The DNA of the CDR3 is TGTGCCAGCAGCTTTCAGTTCACCGGGGAGCTGTTTTTT. This encodes CASSFQFTGELFF.

V usage is TRBV9 and J usage is TRBJ2-5; D unclear. The J call could be wrong; TRBJ2-7 is a better fit for the DNA end. The CDR3 sequence is 15 residues long. The germline gives CDR1 SGDLS, CDR2 YYNGEE. The DNA of the CDR3 is TGTGCCAGCAGCTCCGGGCCGAGTGTACGTGCCGAGCAGTACTTC. Its translation is CASSSGPSVRAEQYF.

The chain is built from TRBV7-9 and TRBJ2-6; 9 nucleotides align to TRBD1. The CDR3 covers 17 residues. CDR1 SEHNR and CDR2 FQNEAQ come from the germline V gene (reference sequence). V was clipped by 7 bases and J by 0 bases; unmatched bases: 7. CDR3 residues: CASNSGQGLSGANVLTF. The CDR3 coding sequence is TGTGCCAGCAACTCGGGACAGGGCCTCTCTGGGGCCAACGTCCTGACTTTC.

The table lists this clonotype with a few counts. The junction shows a germline mismatch at one end, possibly a read error. The gene calls are TRBV20-1 and TRBJ1-2, with a weak D call TRBD1 (6 bases). Per germline, CDR1 DFQATT and CDR2 SNEGSKA (reference sequence). The CDR3 totals 15 residues. CDR3 sequence: CSARGPLGQSYGHTF. As DNA, the CDR3 is TGCAGTGCTAGAGGTCCCCTTGGACAGTCGTATGGCCACACCTTC.

This clonotype was seen once. V usage is TRBV10-2 and J usage is TRBJ2-3, with a possible D match to TRBD1 (6 bases). The CDR3 consists of 13 residues. The germline gives CDR1 WSHSY, CDR2 SAAADI. The ends were cut back, 8 bases at V and 0 bases at J, with 9 bases in the middle. The CDR3 DNA is TGCGCCAGCGGGACACCTAGCACAGATACGCAGTATTTT. This translates into CASGTPSTDTQYF.

By sample share, this clonotype is medium-sized. The V gene is TRBV15, the J gene TRBJ1-1; tentative D call: TRBD1 (5 bases). The CDR3 length is 15 residues. V dropped 0 bases and J dropped 0 bases, with 8 bases sitting between them. The germline gives CDR1 LNHNV, CDR2 YYDKDF (reference sequence). CDR3 sequence: CATSRDKGLNTEAFF. The CDR3 nucleotides are TGTGCCACCAGCAGAGATAAGGGGCTGAACACTGAAGCTTTCTTT. The variable domain in full, with the rest retrieved from reference TRBV15 and TRBJ1-1, is DAMVIQNPRYQVTQFGKPVTLSCSQTLNHNVMYWYQQKSSQAPKLLFHYYDKDFNNEADTPDNFQSRRPNTSFCFLDIRSPGLGDTAMYLCATSRDKGLNTEAFFGQGTRLTVV.

The chain uses TRBV10-2 and TRBJ1-5, with unresolved D. There are 16 residues in the CDR3. Looked up from germline, CDR1 is WSHSY and CDR2 is SAAADI. Between the trimmed V and J ends, which lost 0 bases and 2 bases, there was a span of 11 bases. The CDR3 coding sequence is TGCGCCAGCAGTGAGTCTCGGCAGAAGGGCAATCAGCCCCAGCATTTT. Protein product: CASSESRQKGNQPQHF.

The CDR3 coding sequence is TGCAGCGTTGATGGCGGGACAGGGAACACAGATACGCAGTATTTT. This sequence encodes CSVDGGTGNTDTQYF. The V and J genes are TRBV29-1 and TRBJ2-3; TRBD1 agrees at 9 bases. The length of the CDR3 is 15 residues. Germline loops: CDR1 SQVTM, CDR2 ANQGSEA. The V segment lost 3 bases and the J segment 2 bases; nucleotides outside the gene matches: 6.

This clonotype was seen many times. The chain is built from TRBV20-1 and TRBJ1-1; unclear D gene. V was cut by 5 bases and J by 4 bases, with 11 bases left in between. In germline, CDR1 is DFQATT, CDR2 SNEGSKA (reference sequence). There are 12 residues in the CDR3. The CDR3 here is CSALWWGTEAFF. CDR3 coding DNA: TGCAGTGCTTTGTGGTGGGGCACTGAAGCTTTCTTT.

This clonotype was seen a few times. J is TRBJ2-3 and V is TRBV5-1; the D gene is possibly TRBD2 (5 bases). The CDR3 totals 16 residues. Germline CDR1 reads SGHRS; CDR2 reads YFSETQ. Trimming took off 0 bases at V and 3 bases at J, with 14 bases between the two ends. In nucleotides, the CDR3 is TGCGCCAGCAGCTTGGTGGCTAGCAGCAATACAGATACGCAGTATTTT. It is translated as CASSLVASSNTDTQYF.

This clonotype was seen a handful of times. This chain connects TRBV28 to TRBJ2-5; D is possibly TRBD1 or TRBD2 (5 bases each). The length of the CDR3 is 15 residues. Germline CDR1 is MDHEN and CDR2 is SYDVKM. Trimming shortened V by 4 bases and J by 5 bases, and 17 bases separated the two germline ends. The CDR3 nucleotides are TGTGCCAGCAGTTCGTCCGGGGCCCCGCCGGAGACCCAGTACTTC. Translating gives CASSSSGAPPETQYF.